This TCR beta chain derives from a study of T cells after yellow fever vaccination. V shed 1 base and J shed 0 bases, with 7 bases lying between them. This CDR3 contains 14 residues. Germline values: CDR1 SEHNR, CDR2 FQNEAQ (reference sequence). A 5'RACE template-switching step, the method used to make TCR cDNA, added a universal primer site and UMIs. MiXCR was run by TCRdb on the 5' RACE reads, yielding one entry per CDR3 protein. The table lists some 600,000 distinct CDR3 sequences, 17% of them singletons. The source of this sequence is a young man who received the YFV17D yellow fever vaccine. This rearrangement joins TRBV7-9 to TRBJ2-7; D is ambiguous. This sample comprised PBMCs, obtained 5 to 6 days after the first yellow fever vaccination. The DNA of the CDR3 is TGTGCCAGCAGCTTAGATCAGAACTCCTACGAGCAGTACTTC. Its translation: CASSLDQNSYEQYF.